These T cell receptor beta chains were read from a single sample in a study of identical twins. Each CDR3 protein gets one entry after TCRdb re-called the 5' RACE reads with MiXCR. The sample holds 1.5 million to 2 million distinct CDR3 sequences, about 32% seen once. The sequenced material came from cord blood. The receptors were sampled from a newborn girl in good health. The CDR3 runs from the conserved cysteine through the conserved F or W. D genes are given only for firm matches. Only some rows state a clone size, as once, few, many or a class for expanded clones.

D: -
V: TRBV7-2
size: -
J: TRBJ2-3
CDR3: CASSLDWLIASTDTQYF
DNA: TGTGCCAGCAGCTTAGACTGGTTAATAGCTAGCACAGATACGCAGTATTTT

D: TRBD2
V: TRBV5-1
size: -
J: TRBJ2-3
CDR3: CASSLVAGWTDTQYF
DNA: TGCGCCAGCAGCTTAGTAGCGGGGTGGACAGATACGCAGTATTTT

D: TRBD1
V: TRBV12-3/TRBV12-4
size: -
J: TRBJ2-3
CDR3: CASSFGVTGGWTDTQYF
DNA: TGTGCCAGCAGTTTCGGGGTGACAGGGGGCTGGACAGATACGCAGTATTTT

D: -
V: TRBV3-1
size: -
J: TRBJ1-1
CDR3: CASSQDRQDEAFF
DNA: TGTGCCAGCAGCCAAGATCGGCAGGATGAAGCTTTCTTT

D: -
V: TRBV6-5
size: -
J: TRBJ1-5
CDR3: CASSSEGQGGQPQHF
DNA: TGTGCCAGCAGTTCCGAGGGACAAGGTGGTCAGCCCCAGCATTTT

D: -
V: TRBV27
size: -
J: TRBJ2-2
CDR3: CASSFLDSTGELFF
DNA: TGTGCCAGCAGTTTCTTGGACAGCACCGGGGAGCTGTTTTTT

D: -
V: TRBV3-1
size: -
J: TRBJ2-7
CDR3: CASGLLGYEQYF
DNA: TGTGCCAGCGGGCTTCTTGGCTACGAGCAGTACTTC

D: -
V: TRBV9
size: -
J: TRBJ1-6
CDR3: CASSVEQGGRSPLHF
DNA: TGTGCCAGCAGCGTAGAACAGGGAGGGCGTTCACCCCTCCACTTT

D: -
V: TRBV18
size: few
J: TRBJ2-3
CDR3: CASSPTTGTDTQYF
DNA: TGTGCCAGCTCCCCCACGACAGGAACAGATACGCAGTATTTT

D: TRBD2
V: TRBV11-2
size: once
J: TRBJ2-5
CDR3: CASSFPGGRVQEQYF
DNA: TGTGCCAGCAGCTTTCCCGGGGGGAGGGTACAGGAGCAGTACTTC

D: TRBD1
V: TRBV20-1
size: -
J: TRBJ1-2
CDR3: CSASPDRVLGGYTF
DNA: TGCAGTGCTTCTCCTGACAGGGTCTTGGGAGGCTACACTTTC

D: TRBD1
V: TRBV3-1
size: -
J: TRBJ2-1
CDR3: CASSPRGTGLNEQFF
DNA: TGTGCCAGCAGCCCGAGAGGGACAGGGCTCAATGAGCAGTTCTTC

D: -
V: TRBV14
size: -
J: TRBJ1-1
CDR3: CASSPTNPWGGNTEAFF
DNA: TGTGCCAGCAGCCCTACGAACCCATGGGGTGGGAACACTGAAGCTTTCTTT

D: -
V: TRBV4-1
size: few
J: TRBJ1-1
CDR3: CASSQDRQPNTEAFF
DNA: TGCGCCAGCAGCCAAGATCGACAGCCAAACACTGAAGCTTTCTTT

D: -
V: TRBV20-1
size: -
J: TRBJ1-6
CDR3: CSARGESDSPLHF
DNA: TGCAGTGCTAGAGGGGAGTCGGATTCACCCCTCCACTTT

D: -
V: TRBV3-1
size: -
J: TRBJ1-4
CDR3: CASSRGTGGGEKLFF
DNA: TGTGCCAGCAGCCGTGGAACAGGTGGCGGTGAAAAACTGTTTTTT

D: -
V: TRBV13
size: -
J: TRBJ2-4
CDR3: CASGLNRTLCEQYF
DNA: TGTGCCAGCGGCTTAAACAGGACCCTTTGTGAGCAGTACTTC

D: -
V: TRBV6-1
size: -
J: TRBJ1-5
CDR3: CASSELAGVGNQPQHF
DNA: TGTGCCAGCAGTGAGTTGGCGGGGGTCGGCAATCAGCCCCAGCATTTT

D: -
V: TRBV6-1
size: -
J: TRBJ2-3
CDR3: CASSEGSHHRTDTQYF
DNA: TGTGCCAGCAGTGAAGGCAGTCACCACCGCACAGATACGCAGTATTTT

D: TRBD1
V: TRBV12-3/TRBV12-4
size: few
J: TRBJ2-5
CDR3: CASSLGQGVWYF
DNA: TGTGCCAGCAGTTTAGGGCAGGGGGTCTGGTACTTC

D: TRBD1
V: TRBV4-2
size: few
J: TRBJ2-7
CDR3: CASSQGDRVLEQYF
DNA: TGTGCCAGCAGCCAAGGGGACAGGGTCTTGGAGCAGTACTTC

D: -
V: TRBV13
size: -
J: TRBJ2-7
CDR3: CASRSVGSYEQYF
DNA: TGTGCCAGCAGAAGCGTAGGGTCCTACGAGCAGTACTTC